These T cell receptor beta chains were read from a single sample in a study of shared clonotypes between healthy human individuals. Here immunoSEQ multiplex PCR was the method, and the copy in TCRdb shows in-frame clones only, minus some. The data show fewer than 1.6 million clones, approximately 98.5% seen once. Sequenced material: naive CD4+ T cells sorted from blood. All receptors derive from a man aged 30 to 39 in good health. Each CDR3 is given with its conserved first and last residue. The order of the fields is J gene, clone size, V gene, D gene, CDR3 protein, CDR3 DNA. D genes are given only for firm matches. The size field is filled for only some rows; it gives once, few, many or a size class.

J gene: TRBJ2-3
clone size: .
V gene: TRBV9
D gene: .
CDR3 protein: CASSVVRGQGTDTQYF
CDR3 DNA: TGTGCCAGCAGCGTAGTTCGGGGGCAGGGGACAGATACGCAGTATTTT

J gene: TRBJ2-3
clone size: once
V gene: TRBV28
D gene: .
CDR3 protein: CASTSVLSFTDTQYF
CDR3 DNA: TGTGCCAGCACCTCGGTACTGAGTTTCACAGATACGCAGTATTTT

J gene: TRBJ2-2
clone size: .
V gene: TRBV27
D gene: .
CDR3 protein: CASSLVPDEPRRAGELFF
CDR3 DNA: TGTGCCAGCAGTTTAGTTCCGGATGAGCCGAGGAGGGCCGGGGAGCTGTTTTTT

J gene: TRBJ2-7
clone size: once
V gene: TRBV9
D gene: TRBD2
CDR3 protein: CASSDDLAGPYEQYF
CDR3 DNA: TGTGCCAGCAGCGACGATCTAGCGGGACCCTACGAGCAGTACTTC

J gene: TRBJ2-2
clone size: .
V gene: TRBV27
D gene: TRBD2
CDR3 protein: CASSLFSSGANTGELFF
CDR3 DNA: TGTGCCAGCAGTTTATTTTCTAGCGGGGCGAACACCGGGGAGCTGTTTTTT

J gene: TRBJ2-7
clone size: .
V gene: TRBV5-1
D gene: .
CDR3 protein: CASSLNRDRYEQYF
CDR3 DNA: TGCGCCAGCAGCTTGAATCGCGACAGGTACGAGCAGTACTTC

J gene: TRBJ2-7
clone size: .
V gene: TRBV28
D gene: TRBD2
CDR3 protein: CASSLSGRSGEQYF
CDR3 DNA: TGTGCCAGCAGCCTTAGCGGGAGATCAGGCGAGCAGTACTTC

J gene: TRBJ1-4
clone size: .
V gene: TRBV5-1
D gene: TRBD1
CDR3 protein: CASSLGTGLEKLFF
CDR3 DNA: TGCGCCAGCAGCTTAGGGACAGGGTTGGAAAAACTGTTTTTT

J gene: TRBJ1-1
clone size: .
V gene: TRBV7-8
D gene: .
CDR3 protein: CASSLDSGANTEAFF
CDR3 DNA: TGTGCCAGCAGCTTAGATTCCGGGGCGAACACTGAAGCTTTCTTT

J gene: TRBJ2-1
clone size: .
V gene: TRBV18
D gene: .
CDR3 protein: CASSPLPGPPENEQFF
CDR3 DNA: TGTGCCAGCTCACCCCTTCCGGGTCCCCCGGAAAATGAGCAGTTCTTC

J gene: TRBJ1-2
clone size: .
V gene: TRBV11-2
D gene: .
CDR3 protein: CASSLIKTFYGYTF
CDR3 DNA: TGTGCCAGCAGCTTAATCAAAACCTTCTATGGCTACACCTTC

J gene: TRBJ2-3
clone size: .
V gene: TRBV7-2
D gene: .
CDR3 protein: CASSLEYTDTQYF
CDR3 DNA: TGTGCCAGCAGCTTAGAGTATACAGATACGCAGTATTTT